This T cell receptor beta chain was sequenced for a study of CD8 T cells in Susac syndrome. Regarding the study as a whole: The TCR sequencing and HLA analysis in the study involved a relatively small number of individuals, as the study acknowledged.

Germline values: CDR1 DFQATT, CDR2 SNEGSKA (reference sequence). The CDR3 is 15 residues long. The ends lost 3 bases at V and 2 bases at J; junction bases unmatched: 3. Reverse transcription of about 0.5 to 1 ug RNA used random hexamers. immunoSEQ multiplex PCR amplified TCR beta CDR3 across 54 Vbeta, 13 Jbeta. TCRdb re-called the immunoSEQ multiplex PCR reads through MiXCR, storing one row per CDR3 protein. The sample shows about 300,000 distinct CDR3 sequences, 85% of them seen only once. Details on this clonotype: What it recognizes is unknown.

The multiple sclerosis controls were treatment-naive patients, and their relapsing-remitting disease was stable or active. The chain carries TRBV20-1 and TRBJ2-1; 11 bases map to TRBD2. The TCR originated in a human donor with multiple sclerosis. The sample comprised CD8+ T cells from PBMCs. The CDR3 DNA reads TGCAGTGCTAGTGAGGGACTAGCGGCCTACAATGAGCAGTTCTTC. This sequence encodes CSASEGLAAYNEQFF.